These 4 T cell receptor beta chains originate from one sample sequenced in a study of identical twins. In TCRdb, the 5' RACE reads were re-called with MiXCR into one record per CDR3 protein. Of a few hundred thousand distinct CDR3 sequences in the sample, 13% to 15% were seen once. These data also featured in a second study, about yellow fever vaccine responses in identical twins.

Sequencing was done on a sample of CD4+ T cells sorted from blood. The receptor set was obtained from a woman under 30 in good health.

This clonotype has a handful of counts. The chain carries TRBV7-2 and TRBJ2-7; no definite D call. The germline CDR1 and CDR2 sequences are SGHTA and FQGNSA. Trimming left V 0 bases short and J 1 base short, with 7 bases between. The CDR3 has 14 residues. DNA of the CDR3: TGTGCCAGCAGCTTAGCGTCCACGTCCTACGAGCAGTACTTC. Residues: CASSLASTSYEQYF. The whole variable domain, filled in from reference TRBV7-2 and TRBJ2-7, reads GAGVSQSPSNKVTEKGKDVELRCDPISGHTALYWYRQSLGQGLEFLIYFQGNSAPDKSGLPSDRFSAERTGGSVSTLTIQRTQQEDSAVYLCASSLASTSYEQYFGPGTRLTVT.

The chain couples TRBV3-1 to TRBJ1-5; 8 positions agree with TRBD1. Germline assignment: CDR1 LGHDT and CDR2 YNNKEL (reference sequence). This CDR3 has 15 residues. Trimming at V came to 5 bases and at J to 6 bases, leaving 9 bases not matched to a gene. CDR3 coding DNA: TGTGCCAGCAGCGGGGGACAGGCGGCAACTCAGCCCCAGCATTTT. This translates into CASSGGQAATQPQHF.

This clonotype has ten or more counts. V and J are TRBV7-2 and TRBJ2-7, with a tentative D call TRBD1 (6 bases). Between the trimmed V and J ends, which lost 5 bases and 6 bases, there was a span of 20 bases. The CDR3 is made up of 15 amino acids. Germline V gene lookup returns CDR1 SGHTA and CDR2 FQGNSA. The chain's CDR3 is CASSTGTRRHAEQYF. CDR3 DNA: TGTGCCAGCAGCACCGGGACACGGAGACATGCCGAGCAGTACTTC.

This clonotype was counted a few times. The CDR3: CASSSGQGINQPQHF. The CDR3 DNA is TGTGCCAGCAGCTCGGGACAGGGGATCAATCAGCCCCAGCATTTT. The chain links TRBV7-2 to TRBJ1-5; 10 nucleotides agree with TRBD1. V lost 4 bases and J lost 3; bases outside the gene matches: 3. CDR3 size: 15 residues. Looked up from germline, CDR1 is SGHTA and CDR2 is FQGNSA.